The next 5 T cell receptor beta chains were all read from a single sample in a study of response to subunit inactivated influenza vaccine. TCRdb reprocessed the RT-PCR reads via MiXCR and lists one record per CDR3 protein. The sample consists of over 150,000 distinct CDR3 sequences, 7.5% to 10% of them appearing once. The specimen comprised non-naive T cells sorted from PBMCs, sampled on the day of vaccination. The receptors here all came from a man in his forties or fifties who received an inactivated influenza vaccine.

J is TRBJ2-1 and V is TRBV11-2; TRBD1 matches 7 bases. The CDR3 runs to 14 residues. Germline values: CDR1 SGHAT, CDR2 FQNNGV. V gave up 5 bases and J gave up 4 bases; unmatched junction bases: 5. The CDR3 sequence: CASSPPGQYNEQFF. The CDR3 bases are TGTGCCAGCAGCCCACCGGGACAGTACAATGAGCAGTTCTTC.

The rearrangement uses TRBV5-1 and TRBJ1-3; D is unresolved. The CDR3 sequence is 14 residues long. The V gene lost 1 base and the J gene lost 8 bases, with 13 bases spanning the gap. In germline, CDR1 is SGHRS, CDR2 YFSETQ. DNA of the CDR3: TGCGCCAGCAGCTTGACAGCCCTCAGAGACACCATATATTTT. Its protein product is CASSLTALRDTIYF.

J is TRBJ2-3 and V is TRBV4-3, with D possibly matching TRBD1 (6 bases). Germline loops: CDR1 LGHNA, CDR2 YSLEER. The CDR3 is 14 amino acids. V lost 2 bases and J lost 7, with 13 bases in between. In nucleotides, the CDR3 is TGCGCCAGCAGCCAAACCAGGGGTGGGAATACGCAGTATTTT. Protein product: CASSQTRGGNTQYF.

This clonotype was detected ten times or more. The CDR3 bases are TGTGCCATCAGTGAGGTGCTCGGGTTCCTCGCAGATACGCAGTATTTT. Translation gives CAISEVLGFLADTQYF. The genes are TRBV10-3 and TRBJ2-3; D uncertain. The germline V and J ends were trimmed by 2 bases and 4 bases, with 16 bases remaining between them. Germline CDR1 is ENHRY and CDR2 is SYGVKD. This CDR3 comprises 16 residues.

This clonotype has ten or more counts. This chain links TRBV7-2 with TRBJ2-1; tentatively, D is TRBD2 (6 bases). The germline V gene has CDR1 SGHTA and CDR2 FQGNSA. Trimming shortened V by 5 bases and J by 10 bases, and 15 bases separated the two germline ends. This CDR3 spans 13 amino acids. In nucleotides, the CDR3 is TGTGCCAGCAGCCGCGTTCCCCGGGAGGAGCAGTTCTTC. Protein sequence: CASSRVPREEQFF.